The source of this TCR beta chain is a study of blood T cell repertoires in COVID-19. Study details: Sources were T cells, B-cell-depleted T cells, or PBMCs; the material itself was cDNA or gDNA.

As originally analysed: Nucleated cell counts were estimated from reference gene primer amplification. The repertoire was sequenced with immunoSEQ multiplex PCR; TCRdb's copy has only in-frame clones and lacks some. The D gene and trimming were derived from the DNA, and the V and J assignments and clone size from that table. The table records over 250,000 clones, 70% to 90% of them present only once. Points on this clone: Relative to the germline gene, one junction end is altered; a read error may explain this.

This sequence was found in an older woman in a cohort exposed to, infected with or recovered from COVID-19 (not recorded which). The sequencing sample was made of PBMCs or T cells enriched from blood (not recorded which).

The CDR3 loop reads CASSLSGTGVRWETQYF. The CDR3 coding sequence is TGTGCTAGCAGCCTTTCCGGGACAGGGGTCCGGTGGGAGACCCAGTACTTC. This sequence joins TRBV7-7 and TRBJ2-5; 10 nucleotides agree with TRBD1. This CDR3 spans 17 amino acids. Germline CDR1 and CDR2: SSHAT and FNYEAQ (reference sequence). Full variable domain (rest looked up from reference TRBV7-7 and TRBJ2-5): GAGVSQSPRYKVTKRGQDVTLRCDPISSHATLYWYQQALGQGPEFLTYFNYEAQPDKSGLPSDRFSAERPEGSISTLTIQRTEQRDSAMYRCASSLSGTGVRWETQYFGPGTRLLVL.